This T cell receptor beta chain originates from a study of shared clonotypes between healthy human individuals. Study context: Each donor had three CD4 naive, three CD4 memory, two CD8 naive and one CD8 memory plate.

CD45RO-negative, CCR7-positively selected cells formed the naive CD8 fraction, excluding terminally differentiated effector memory CD45RA+ cells. Donors were Caucasian adults residing in Nashville, Tennessee, USA. An even split of each subset's genomic DNA across several immunoSEQ plates was performed. As originally analysed: Filtering of immunoSEQ junctional sequences could not match full-length read filtering. Assay used: immunoSEQ multiplex PCR; TCRdb lists only in-frame clones, some missing. Clonal size and the V and J genes are those of that table, whereas D and trimming came from the DNA. There are about 2 million clones in the sample; approximately 94% occur only once, and 0.9% to 1.3% lies in the top ten. CDR1 is LGHNA and CDR2 is YSLEER in the germline V gene. The CDR3 spans 17 residues. The V and J ends lost 3 bases and 2 bases, in that order; junction bases with no gene match: 10.

The sequence was obtained from a man aged 18 to 29 in good health. The source material was naive CD8+ T cells sorted from blood. The rearrangement uses TRBV4-3 and TRBJ2-1; 7 positions agree with TRBD2. CDR3 sequence (DNA): TGCGCCAGCAGCCAGGGGACTACTACAATCCCCTACAATGAGCAGTTCTTC. It translates to CASSQGTTTIPYNEQFF.